Listed below are T cell receptor beta chains from one sample, sequenced in a study of beta chain features in type 1 diabetes. Sequencing used immunoSEQ multiplex PCR; TCRdb keeps in-frame clones, though not all of them. The repertoire consists of around 53,000 clones, with 63% occurring once and the leading ten covering under 0.3%. Material for sequencing was stem cell memory CD4+ T cells from blood. Receptors originate from a woman younger than 45 with type 1 diabetes. Each CDR3 is given with its conserved first and last residue. A D gene is named only where the DNA matches it firmly. Not all rows give a size; the values are once, few, many and, for expanded clones, a class.

size | J | V | D | CDR3 | DNA
- | TRBJ1-2 | TRBV19 | - | CASSTRGDYGYTF | TGTGCCAGTAGTACCCGAGGAGACTATGGCTACACCTTC
- | TRBJ1-6 | TRBV13 | - | CASSLGRGYNSPLHF | TGTGCCAGCAGCTTAGGACGGGGTTATAATTCACCCCTCCACTTT
- | TRBJ1-2 | TRBV6-6 | - | CASSLREGGYRGYTF | TGTGCCAGCAGTCTACGAGAGGGGGGGTATCGCGGCTACACCTTC
- | TRBJ2-2 | TRBV7-9 | - | CAGIVDTNTGELFF | TGTGCCGGCATAGTAGACACGAACACCGGGGAGCTGTTTTTT
- | TRBJ2-7 | TRBV19 | - | CASSVDSPYEQYF | TGTGCCAGTAGTGTGGACAGTCCCTACGAGCAGTACTTC
once | TRBJ2-1 | TRBV5-4 | TRBD2 | CASSSGLAGGFEQFF | TGTGCCAGCAGCTCTGGACTAGCGGGAGGTTTTGAGCAGTTCTTC
few | TRBJ2-7 | TRBV10-3 | - | CAISEPLTGYEQYF | TGTGCCATCAGTGAGCCGCTAACAGGGTACGAGCAGTACTTC
- | TRBJ1-1 | TRBV18 | - | CASSPGAATEAFF | TGTGCCAGCTCACCAGGGGCGGCCACTGAAGCTTTCTTT
- | TRBJ1-5 | TRBV10-1 | - | CARTGYSNQPQHF | TGCGCCAGAACAGGTTATAGCAATCAGCCCCAGCATTTT
few | TRBJ1-1 | TRBV7-9 | - | CASSFSQVMNTEAFF | TGTGCCAGCAGCTTCTCTCAGGTTATGAACACTGAAGCTTTCTTT
- | TRBJ2-2 | TRBV6-1 | TRBD2 | CASSGGTSGWITGELFF | TGTGCCAGCAGTGGGGGGACTAGCGGGTGGATCACCGGGGAGCTGTTTTTT
- | TRBJ2-7 | TRBV18 | TRBD2 | CASSPSRGDSRYYEQYF | TGTGCCAGCTCACCAAGCCGGGGGGATAGTAGATACTACGAGCAGTACTTC
few | TRBJ2-5 | TRBV29-1 | TRBD2 | CSVGTSGALKSQYF | TGCAGCGTTGGGACTAGCGGGGCCCTAAAGTCCCAGTACTTC
few | TRBJ2-7 | TRBV6-5 | TRBD2 | CASRGGGSYEQYF | TGTGCCAGCAGGGGCGGGGGCTCCTACGAGCAGTACTTC
- | TRBJ2-6 | TRBV15 | - | CATSRDFSGANVLTF | TGTGCCACCAGCAGGGACTTCTCTGGGGCCAACGTCCTGACTTTC
- | TRBJ1-1 | TRBV7-2 | TRBD1 | CASSSPDRLNTEAFF | TGTGCCAGCAGCTCCCCGGACAGGTTGAACACTGAAGCTTTCTTT
once | TRBJ1-3 | TRBV6-6 | - | CASSYSGASGNTIYF | TGTGCCAGCAGTTACTCAGGGGCTTCGGGAAACACCATATATTTT
- | TRBJ2-5 | TRBV4-2 | - | CASSQDMARGGETQYF | TGTGCCAGCAGCCAAGATATGGCGAGGGGGGGGGAGACCCAGTACTTC
few | TRBJ2-7 | TRBV6-6 | TRBD1 | CASRTGTGLGSYEQYF | TGTGCCAGCAGAACCGGGACAGGGTTAGGGTCCTACGAGCAGTACTTC
- | TRBJ2-7 | TRBV19 | TRBD2 | CATLDTSGSWEQYF | TGTGCCACCCTCGACACTAGCGGGAGTTGGGAGCAGTACTTC
- | TRBJ2-3 | TRBV29-1 | TRBD1 | CSVAKGAMGTDTQYF | TGCAGCGTTGCCAAGGGGGCTATGGGCACAGATACGCAGTATTTT
- | TRBJ2-3 | TRBV29-1 | - | CSVEGGISSTDTQYF | TGCAGCGTTGAGGGGGGAATATCTAGCACAGATACGCAGTATTTT
- | TRBJ2-3 | TRBV5-1 | TRBD1 | CASSFGTGKELGSTDTQYF | TGCGCCAGCAGCTTTGGGACAGGGAAAGAGCTAGGGAGCACAGATACGCAGTATTTT
- | TRBJ2-5 | TRBV19 | - | CASSIDSQPEGETQYF | TGTGCCAGTAGTATAGATAGCCAGCCTGAGGGTGAGACCCAGTACTTC
- | TRBJ2-7 | TRBV7-9 | TRBD2 | CASSQISGRGVEQYF | TGTGCCAGCAGCCAGATTAGCGGGAGAGGGGTCGAGCAGTACTTC
- | TRBJ2-3 | TRBV28 | - | CASSTSTDTQYF | TGTGCCAGCAGTACTAGCACAGATACGCAGTATTTT
- | TRBJ2-7 | TRBV10-3 | TRBD1 | CAIRGQPGIEQYF | TGTGCCATCAGGGGACAGCCGGGGATCGAGCAGTACTTC
few | TRBJ2-5 | TRBV7-2 | - | CASSPRPLARISQETQYF | TGTGCCAGCAGCCCCCGCCCGCTAGCGAGAATCAGCCAAGAGACCCAGTACTTC
- | TRBJ1-2 | TRBV6-5 | TRBD1 | CASSSPGGNKGYGYTF | TGTGCCAGCAGTTCCCCAGGGGGCAATAAGGGCTATGGCTACACCTTC
- | TRBJ1-5 | TRBV30 | TRBD1 | CAWGQAGNQPQHF | TGTGCCTGGGGACAGGCGGGGAATCAGCCCCAGCATTTT
- | TRBJ2-1 | TRBV5-1 | - | CASSPQRNEQFF | TGCGCCAGCAGCCCCCAGCGCAATGAGCAGTTCTTC
- | TRBJ2-7 | TRBV28 | TRBD2 | CASSWTSGLYEQYF | TGTGCCAGCAGTTGGACTAGCGGGCTCTACGAGCAGTACTTC
few | TRBJ2-7 | TRBV7-3 | TRBD2 | CASSLAGGGYEQYF | TGTGCCAGCAGCTTAGCGGGAGGGGGCTACGAGCAGTACTTC
- | TRBJ2-1 | TRBV29-1 | TRBD2 | CSVEVRTSGDNEQFF | TGCAGCGTTGAAGTCAGGACTAGCGGAGACAATGAGCAGTTCTTC
- | TRBJ1-1 | TRBV27 | - | CASWYVGEKLEAFF | TGTGCCAGCTGGTACGTTGGGGAGAAGCTTGAAGCTTTCTTT
- | TRBJ2-7 | TRBV5-4 | - | CASSLGGRRYEQYF | TGTGCCAGCAGCTTAGGAGGGAGGCGATACGAGCAGTACTTC
- | TRBJ2-7 | TRBV6-5 | TRBD1 | CASRLPGGTYEQYF | TGTGCCAGCAGGTTACCAGGGGGAACCTACGAGCAGTACTTC
- | TRBJ2-7 | TRBV5-1 | - | CASSLVQGSYEQYF | TGCGCCAGCAGCTTGGTTCAGGGCTCCTACGAGCAGTACTTC
- | TRBJ2-3 | TRBV10-3 | TRBD2 | CAISREGTDTQYF | TGTGCCATCAGTCGGGAGGGAACAGATACGCAGTATTTT
once | TRBJ2-6 | TRBV7-6 | - | CASSLDGRTYSGANVLTF | TGTGCCAGCAGCTTAGACGGCAGGACTTACTCTGGGGCCAACGTCCTGACTTTC
- | TRBJ2-7 | TRBV7-9 | - | CASSLAFSYEQYF | TGTGCCAGCAGCTTAGCCTTCTCCTACGAGCAGTACTTC
once | TRBJ2-2 | TRBV7-7 | TRBD2 | CASSLTPTGLAGGTGELFF | TGTGCTAGCAGCTTAACTCCAACGGGGCTAGCGGGAGGTACCGGGGAGCTGTTTTTT
- | TRBJ2-3 | TRBV18 | - | CASSPPTLWNTQYF | TGTGCCAGCTCACCACCGACTCTGTGGAATACGCAGTATTTT
- | TRBJ2-1 | TRBV5-1 | TRBD2 | CASSLDLAEYNEQFF | TGCGCCAGCAGCTTGGATCTAGCGGAGTACAATGAGCAGTTCTTC
- | TRBJ2-7 | TRBV29-1 | - | CSALARSYEQYF | TGCAGCGCATTAGCAAGGTCTTACGAGCAGTACTTC
- | TRBJ2-5 | TRBV29-1 | - | CSVVPTGPGETQYF | TGCAGCGTTGTCCCGACAGGTCCCGGCGAGACCCAGTACTTC
- | TRBJ1-2 | TRBV28 | - | CASIAAELGYGYTF | TGTGCCAGCATCGCGGCCGAGTTGGGCTATGGCTACACCTTC
- | TRBJ2-2 | TRBV12-5 | - | CASGLEAGELFF | TGTGCTAGTGGCCTTGAGGCCGGGGAGCTGTTTTTT
- | TRBJ1-2 | TRBV5-1 | TRBD1 | CASSSQGTNYGYTF | TGCGCCAGCAGCTCACAGGGGACTAACTATGGCTACACCTTC
- | TRBJ2-7 | TRBV6-1 | - | CASSEPGHTYEQYF | TGTGCCAGCAGTGAACCAGGACATACCTACGAGCAGTACTTC
- | TRBJ2-1 | TRBV19 | - | CASSISASSYNEQFF | TGTGCCAGTAGTATCAGCGCGAGCTCCTACAATGAGCAGTTCTTC
- | TRBJ1-2 | TRBV13 | - | CASSLGARGAYGYTF | TGTGCCAGCAGCTTAGGTGCCCGGGGAGCCTATGGCTACACCTTC
- | TRBJ2-3 | TRBV7-3 | - | CASSLKGGRIPPDTQYF | TGTGCCAGCAGCTTAAAAGGGGGTCGGATTCCACCAGATACGCAGTATTTT
few | TRBJ2-3 | TRBV11-2 | TRBD2 | CATRSAGGHPGTDTQYF | TGTGCCACCAGGTCGGCGGGAGGGCACCCGGGCACAGATACGCAGTATTTT